The 28 T cell receptor beta chains in this list originate from one sample, sequenced in a study of metastatic and nonmetastatic thyroid tumors. With MiXCR, TCRdb reprocessed the PCR reads. Of about 30,000 clones in the sample, 35% were seen once. All patients were untreated before thyroid surgery. The source material was tumor tissue. These receptor sequences come from a female donor with papillary thyroid cancer or a benign thyroid nodule (not recorded which). Some clones in this sample may be carry-over from other donors' samples.

This chain uses TRBV5-1 with TRBJ2-6; D unclear. V was shortened by 0 bases and J by 0 bases, with 7 bases between the two germline ends. Germline V CDR1 and CDR2: SGHRS, YFSETQ. The CDR3 consists of 16 residues. CDR3 residues: CASSLGVSSGANVLTF. Written as DNA, the CDR3 is TGCGCCAGCAGCTTGGGTGTGAGCTCTGGGGCCAACGTCCTGACTTTC.

The genes are TRBV6-2 or TRBV6-3 and TRBJ2-1, with D tentatively TRBD1 (7 bases). Deletions cut 8 bases from V and 5 bases from J, with 19 bases between. Per the germline V gene, CDR1 is MNHEY and CDR2 is SVGEGT. CDR3 length: 15 residues. DNA for the CDR3: TGTGCCAGCCTACTTTCAGGGGGGCGAGACAATGAGCAGTTCTTC. Its translation: CASLLSGGRDNEQFF.

This clone was seen a handful of times. V gene TRBV18 combines with J gene TRBJ2-1; D is uncertain. This CDR3 spans 12 amino acids. V was shortened by 3 bases and J by 10 bases, with 10 bases between the two germline ends. Germline-derived CDR1 and CDR2 are KGHSH and LQKENI. In nucleotides, the CDR3 is TGTGCCAGCTCACCCGCGGTGGGCGAGCAGTTCTTC. Translating gives CASSPAVGEQFF.

The rearrangement uses TRBV11-3 and TRBJ1-6, with TRBD1 as a possible D gene (5 bases). CDR3 size: 15 residues. CDR1 and CDR2 (germline): SGHNT, YENEEA. The V end lost 1 base, the J end lost 7 bases, and 11 bases lay between the germline ends. DNA for the CDR3: TGTGCCAGCAGCTTAGGAGGTGGGGGGAATTCACCCCTCCACTTT. Its protein is CASSLGGGGNSPLHF. Complete variable domain (other parts from reference TRBV11-3 and TRBJ1-6): EAGVVQSPRYKIIEKKQPVAFWCNPISGHNTLYWYLQNLGQGPELLIRYENEEAVDDSQLPKDRFSAERLKGVDSTLKIQPAELGDSAVYLCASSLGGGGNSPLHFGNGTRLTVT.

The chain recombines TRBV28 with TRBJ2-7; D possibly matches TRBD1 or TRBD2 (5 bases each). CDR1 is MDHEN, CDR2 SYDVKM, per germline. The CDR3 extends over 16 amino acids. The V end was cut by 2 bases, the J end by 0 bases, with 14 bases between. The CDR3 bases are TGTGCCAGCAGTTTAGGGGGTTTAGCGCACTCCTACGAGCAGTACTTC. Protein: CASSLGGLAHSYEQYF. The variable domain in full, with the rest retrieved from reference TRBV28 and TRBJ2-7, is DVKVTQSSRYLVKRTGEKVFLECVQDMDHENMFWYRQDPGLGLRLIYFSYDVKMKEKGDIPEGYSVSREKKERFSLILESASTNQTSMYLCASSLGGLAHSYEQYFGPGTRLTVT.

This clone turned up a few times. The rearrangement uses TRBV12-3 or TRBV12-4 and TRBJ1-6, with TRBD1 as a possible D gene (5 bases). The CDR3 is 15 amino acids. V was trimmed by 6 bases and J by 7 bases, leaving 16 bases between them. The CDR3 spells CASSPPGRGNSPLHF. The CDR3 nucleotides read TGTGCCAGCAGCCCTCCGGGACGGGGAAATTCACCCCTCCACTTT.

The chain joins TRBV6-4 to TRBJ2-3; TRBD2 aligns across 7 bases. CDR3 length equals 15 residues. Germline CDR1 is MRHNA and CDR2 is SNTAGT. The V segment lost 0 bases and the J segment 4 bases; nucleotides outside the gene matches: 4. In DNA form, the CDR3 reads TGTGCCAGCAGTGACTCGGCGGGAGCCCCAGATACGCAGTATTTT. Its protein product is CASSDSAGAPDTQYF.

The CDR3 DNA follows: TGTGCTAGTGCCCCGGGACAGAACTATGGCTACACCTTC. Translation: CASAPGQNYGYTF. The chain employs TRBV12-5 and TRBJ1-2; TRBD1 matches at 7 bases. In germline, CDR1 is LGHNT, CDR2 FRNRAP. This CDR3 is built from 13 residues. V shed 7 bases, J shed 2 bases, and the junction held 4 bases outside the gene matches.

The sample holds a few counts of this clone. The chain couples TRBV6-2 or TRBV6-3 to TRBJ2-2; 8 bases match TRBD2. The germline V gene has CDR1 MNHEY and CDR2 SVGEGT. There are 16 residues in the CDR3. Unmatched junction bases numbered 6, after V lost 0 bases and J lost 6 bases. The CDR3 here is CASSYSVGRAAGELFF. The DNA of the CDR3 is TGTGCCAGCAGTTACTCTGTCGGGAGGGCCGCCGGGGAGCTGTTTTTT.

This clone appeared a single time. The chain combines TRBV2 with TRBJ2-2, with 10 positions matching TRBD2. Germline V lookup: CDR1 SNHLY, CDR2 FYNNEI. The CDR3 runs 16 residues. V lost 5 bases, J lost 0 bases, and 3 bases stayed unmatched. Here the CDR3 reads CASSRLAGSNTGELFF. CDR3 in DNA: TGTGCCAGCAGTCGACTAGCGGGCTCGAACACCGGGGAGCTGTTTTTT. The full variable domain, in which reference TRBV2 and TRBJ2-2 provide the parts outside the CDR3, is EPEVTQTPSHQVTQMGQEVILRCVPISNHLYFYWYRQILGQKVEFLVSFYNNEISEKSEIFDDQFSVERPDGSNFTLKIRSTKLEDSAMYFCASSRLAGSNTGELFFGEGSRLTVL.

The CDR3 protein is CASSYSKGHEQYF. CDR3 DNA sequence: TGTGCCAGCAGTTACTCGAAAGGACACGAGCAGTACTTC. This sequence joins TRBV6-5 and TRBJ2-7; D remains ambiguous. The V gene lost 0 bases and the J gene lost 5 bases, with 8 bases spanning the gap. The CDR3 runs to 13 residues. Germline CDR1 and CDR2: MNHEY and SVGAGI.

The chain recombines TRBV7-2 with TRBJ2-5; 10 bases match TRBD2. V was clipped by 5 bases and J by 5 bases; unmatched bases: 8. Germline loops: CDR1 SGHTA, CDR2 FQGNSA. This CDR3 comprises 15 residues. The CDR3 DNA is TGTGCCAGCAGCATACGAGCGGGAGGGGGGGAGACCCAGTACTTC. It encodes CASSIRAGGGETQYF.

The chain couples TRBV5-4 to TRBJ2-7; D possibly matches TRBD1 or TRBD2 (5 bases each). Germline lookup yields CDR1 SGHNT and CDR2 YYREEE (reference sequence). The CDR3 is 13 amino acids. Trimming cost V 3 bases and J 6 bases, with 13 bases left between them. The CDR3: CASSWGSGAEQYF. CDR3 sequence (DNA): TGTGCCAGCAGCTGGGGGTCGGGCGCCGAGCAGTACTTC.

By sample share, this clone is large. The chain joins TRBV20-1 to TRBJ1-2; no firm D call. The CDR3 is 13 residues long. Trimming took 5 bases from V and 4 from J, leaving 14 bases between them. CDR1 is DFQATT, CDR2 SNEGSKA, per germline (reference sequence). CDR3 loop: CSAVREVGYGYTF. DNA of the CDR3: TGCAGTGCTGTACGAGAGGTGGGCTATGGCTACACCTTC.

The rearrangement joins TRBV20-1 to TRBJ2-1, with TRBD2 matching 8 bases. Trimming cost V 6 bases and J 6 bases; bases outside gene matches: 13. Germline assignment: CDR1 DFQATT and CDR2 SNEGSKA (reference sequence). The CDR3 consists of 15 residues. This CDR3 is CSATSLAGAPNEQFF. DNA of the CDR3: TGCAGTGCCACCTCCCTAGCGGGTGCCCCCAATGAGCAGTTCTTC.

This clone came up a few times. The gene calls are TRBV6-1 and TRBJ2-1; TRBD2 aligns across 9 bases. Germline lookup yields CDR1 MNHNS and CDR2 SASEGT. The trim removed 4 bases at V and 5 bases at J, leaving 12 bases unmatched. The CDR3 sequence is 17 residues long. CDR3 residues: CASSGPSRTSADNEQFF. CDR3 in DNA: TGTGCCAGCAGTGGCCCCTCTAGGACTAGCGCCGACAATGAGCAGTTCTTC.

For this clone: A junction end diverges from the germline sequence, so it may reflect a read error. The V call is TRBV10-2, the J call TRBJ1-5; no firm D call. In germline, CDR1 is WSHSY, CDR2 SAAADI. The CDR3 loop spans 14 amino acids. The CDR3 nucleotides are TGCGCCAGCAGTGAGTCGCATGGAGATCATCCCCAGCATTTT. Its translation is CASSESHGDHPQHF.

The V and J genes are TRBV20-1 and TRBJ2-7, with D possibly matching TRBD1 (5 bases). The V gene's germline CDR1 is DFQATT and CDR2 SNEGSKA (reference sequence). This CDR3 is 15 amino acids long. The ends were cut back, 0 bases at V and 4 bases at J, with 16 bases in the middle. The chain's CDR3 is CSARDLWGKEYEQYF. The DNA of the CDR3 is TGCAGTGCTAGAGATTTATGGGGCAAAGAGTACGAGCAGTACTTC.

CDR3 DNA: TGTGCCAGCAGCTCCACCGGCGGAGGAGTCTACGAGCAGTACTTC. It codes for CASSSTGGGVYEQYF. V and J are TRBV5-5 and TRBJ2-7, with D possibly TRBD2 on 5 matching bases. Per germline, CDR1 SGHKS and CDR2 YYEKEE (reference sequence). The CDR3 is 15 residues long. The V and J ends lost 3 bases and 3 bases respectively, with 16 bases between them. Together with reference TRBV5-5 and TRBJ2-7, the CDR3 gives the full variable domain: DAGVTQSPTHLIKTRGQQVTLRCSPISGHKSVSWYQQVLGQGPQFIFQYYEKEERGRGNFPDRFSARQFPNYSSELNVNALLLGDSALYLCASSSTGGGVYEQYFGPGTRLTVT.

The V gene is TRBV20-1, the J gene TRBJ2-3, with 10 nucleotides matching TRBD2. With V trimmed by 5 bases and J by 6 bases, 11 bases remained unmatched. This CDR3 spans 15 amino acids. Per germline, CDR1 DFQATT and CDR2 SNEGSKA (reference sequence). The CDR3 spells CSAHIPSGSADTQYF. The CDR3 DNA is TGCAGTGCTCATATTCCTAGCGGGAGTGCGGATACGCAGTATTTT.

The V gene is TRBV19, the J gene TRBJ1-5, with 9 bases identical to TRBD1. CDR1 is LNHDA and CDR2 is SQIVND in the germline V gene (reference sequence). The CDR3 is 15 amino acids. J was trimmed by 3 bases and V by 5 bases; bases with no gene match: 5. The CDR3 DNA reads TGTGCCAGTAGTGACAGGGGGGAATTCAATCAGCCCCAGCATTTT. Its protein is CASSDRGEFNQPQHF.

The genes are TRBV19 and TRBJ2-3, with D possibly matching TRBD2 (5 bases). Trimming cost V 6 bases and J 5 bases, with 15 bases left between them. This CDR3 is built from 14 residues. Germline loops: CDR1 LNHDA, CDR2 SQIVND (reference sequence). CDR3 nucleotide sequence: TGTGCCAGTAGCCGTGAGGGTGAGGTAGATACGCAGTATTTT. It specifies CASSREGEVDTQYF. Complete variable domain (other parts from reference TRBV19 and TRBJ2-3): DGGITQSPKYLFRKEGQNVTLSCEQNLNHDAMYWYRQDPGQGLRLIYYSQIVNDFQKGDIAEGYSVSREKKESFPLTVTSAQKNPTAFYLCASSREGEVDTQYFGPGTRLTVL.

In DNA form, the CDR3 reads TGTGCCAGCAGTACCATCGGACTAGCGGGAAGGTACAATGAGCAGTTCTTC. Protein: CASSTIGLAGRYNEQFF. The chain links TRBV6-4 to TRBJ2-1; 12 bases map to TRBD2. Germline CDR1 is MRHNA and CDR2 is SNTAGT. This CDR3 comprises 17 residues. V lost 5 bases and J lost 4; bases outside the gene matches: 9.

This clone occurred once. This chain uses TRBV11-2 with TRBJ2-1; 7 bases fit TRBD2. This CDR3 contains 16 residues. Germline V CDR1 and CDR2: SGHAT, FQNNGV. V trimming: 1 base; J trimming: 5 bases; junction bases outside the gene matches: 8. This CDR3 reads CASSLVRLAVHNEQFF. The DNA of the CDR3 is TGTGCCAGCAGCTTAGTCCGCCTAGCGGTCCACAATGAGCAGTTCTTC.

This chain links TRBV12-5 with TRBJ2-7; 9 nucleotides line up with TRBD1. The germline V gene encodes CDR1 LGHNT and CDR2 FRNRAP. The junction had 10 bases not matched to a gene; V was cut back by 5 bases and J by 5 bases. The CDR3 covers 15 residues. Here the CDR3 DNA reads TGTGCTAGTGGTCGCCCCGGGACAGGGCCCAACGAGCAGTACTTC. Translating gives CASGRPGTGPNEQYF.

This clone was counted only a few times. The chain employs TRBV6-1 and TRBJ1-6; D is undetermined. Germline CDR1 reads MNHNS; CDR2 reads SASEGT. V was clipped by 5 bases and J by 7 bases, with 12 bases between them. The CDR3 sequence is 14 residues long. The CDR3 nucleotides read TGTGCCAGCAGTTCCTTTTCGAGAAATTCACCCCTCCACTTT. This gives the protein CASSSFSRNSPLHF.

The chain recombines TRBV6-4 with TRBJ2-3; 10 nucleotides agree with TRBD2. CDR3 length: 14 amino acids. The ends lost 5 bases at V and 2 bases at J; junction bases unmatched: 1. Looked up from germline, CDR1 is MRHNA and CDR2 is SNTAGT. The CDR3 here is CASSSGGATDTQYF. Here the CDR3 DNA reads TGTGCCAGCAGTAGCGGGGGGGCCACAGATACGCAGTATTTT.

This chain joins TRBV20-1 and TRBJ2-3, with TRBD2 matching 10 bases. This CDR3 is built from 16 residues. The germline V gene has CDR1 DFQATT and CDR2 SNEGSKA (reference sequence). The trim removed 5 bases at V and 0 bases at J, leaving 8 bases unmatched. The CDR3 sequence: CSASRTSGVSTDTQYF. The CDR3 nucleotides are TGCAGTGCTTCCCGGACTAGCGGAGTTAGCACAGATACGCAGTATTTT.